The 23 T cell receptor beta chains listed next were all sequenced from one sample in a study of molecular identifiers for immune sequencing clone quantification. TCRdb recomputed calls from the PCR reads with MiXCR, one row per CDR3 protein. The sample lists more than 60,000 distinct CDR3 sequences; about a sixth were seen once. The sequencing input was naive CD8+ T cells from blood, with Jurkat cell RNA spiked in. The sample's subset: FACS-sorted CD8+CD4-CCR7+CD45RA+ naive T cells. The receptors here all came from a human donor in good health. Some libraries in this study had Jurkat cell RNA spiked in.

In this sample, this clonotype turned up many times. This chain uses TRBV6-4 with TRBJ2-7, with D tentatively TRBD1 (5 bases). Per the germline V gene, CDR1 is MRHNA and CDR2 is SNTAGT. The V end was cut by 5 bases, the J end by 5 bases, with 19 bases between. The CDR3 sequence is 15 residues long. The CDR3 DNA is TGTGCCAGCAGTCCCCGCTTCCCAGGGCCCCACGAGCAGTACTTC. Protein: CASSPRFPGPHEQYF.

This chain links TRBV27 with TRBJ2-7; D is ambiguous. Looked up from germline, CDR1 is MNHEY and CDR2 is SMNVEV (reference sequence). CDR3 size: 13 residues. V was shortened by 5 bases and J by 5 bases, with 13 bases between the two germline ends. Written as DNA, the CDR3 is TGTGCCAGCAGTAGGGTATTAGAGGACGAGCAGTACTTC. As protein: CASSRVLEDEQYF.

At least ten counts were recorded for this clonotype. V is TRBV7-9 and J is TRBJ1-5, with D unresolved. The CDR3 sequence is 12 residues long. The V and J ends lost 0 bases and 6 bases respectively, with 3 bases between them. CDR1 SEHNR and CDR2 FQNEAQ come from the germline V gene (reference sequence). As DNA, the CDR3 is TGTGCCAGCAGCTTAGCCCGTCAGCCCCAGCATTTT. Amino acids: CASSLARQPQHF. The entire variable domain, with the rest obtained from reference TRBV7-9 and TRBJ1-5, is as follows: DTGVSQNPRHKITKRGQNVTFRCDPISEHNRLYWYRQTLGQGPEFLTYFQNEAQLEKSRLLSDRFSAERPKGSFSTLEIQRTEQGDSAMYLCASSLARQPQHFGDGTRLSIL.

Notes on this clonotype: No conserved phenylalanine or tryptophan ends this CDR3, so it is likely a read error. The CDR3 DNA reads as TGTGCCAGCAGCCCTCCCCGGACGAAAACCTACGAGCAGTACCTC. This codes for CASSPPRTKTYEQYL. The chain combines TRBV7-9 with TRBJ2-7; D gene unclear. Germline lookup yields CDR1 SEHNR and CDR2 FQNEAQ (reference sequence). Trimming left V 5 bases short and J 2 bases short, with 16 bases between. The CDR3 is 15 amino acids.

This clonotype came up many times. CDR3 nucleotides: TGTGCCAGCAGCTTATCGGCCACATACACTGAAGCTTTCTTT. This encodes CASSLSATYTEAFF. The V gene is TRBV7-2, the J gene TRBJ1-1; D uncertain. This CDR3 has 14 amino acids. From germline, CDR1 is SGHTA and CDR2 FQGNSA. V was trimmed by 2 bases and J by 3 bases, leaving 10 bases between them. The complete variable domain, with remaining parts taken from reference TRBV7-2 and TRBJ1-1, reads GAGVSQSPSNKVTEKGKDVELRCDPISGHTALYWYRQSLGQGLEFLIYFQGNSAPDKSGLPSDRFSAERTGGSVSTLTIQRTQQEDSAVYLCASSLSATYTEAFFGQGTRLTVV.

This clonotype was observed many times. The CDR3 sequence is CASPHLPRTAYTYEQYF. CDR3 coding DNA: TGTGCCAGTCCGCACCTTCCGAGGACCGCATACACCTACGAGCAGTACTTC. The chain carries TRBV19 and TRBJ2-7; unclear D gene. The V gene lost 8 bases and the J gene lost 2 bases, with 25 bases spanning the gap. There are 17 residues in the CDR3. From germline, CDR1 is LNHDA and CDR2 SQIVND (reference sequence). Combining the CDR3 with reference TRBV19 and TRBJ2-7 gives the whole variable domain DGGITQSPKYLFRKEGQNVTLSCEQNLNHDAMYWYRQDPGQGLRLIYYSQIVNDFQKGDIAEGYSVSREKKESFPLTVTSAQKNPTAFYLCASPHLPRTAYTYEQYFGPGTRLTVT.

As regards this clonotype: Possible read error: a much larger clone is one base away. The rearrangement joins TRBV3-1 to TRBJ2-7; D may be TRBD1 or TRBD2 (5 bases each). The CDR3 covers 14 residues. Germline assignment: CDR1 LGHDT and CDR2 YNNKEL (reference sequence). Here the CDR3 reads CASSQLRDRDELYF. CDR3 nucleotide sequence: TGTGCCAGCAGCCAATTAAGGGATCGGGACGAGCTGTACTTC.

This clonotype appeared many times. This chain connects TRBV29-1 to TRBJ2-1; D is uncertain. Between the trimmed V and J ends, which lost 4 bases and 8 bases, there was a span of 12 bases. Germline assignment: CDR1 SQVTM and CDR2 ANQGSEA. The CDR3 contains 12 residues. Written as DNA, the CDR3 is TGCAGCGTTGGGCAGGTGATGGATGAGCAGTTCTTC. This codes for CSVGQVMDEQFF.

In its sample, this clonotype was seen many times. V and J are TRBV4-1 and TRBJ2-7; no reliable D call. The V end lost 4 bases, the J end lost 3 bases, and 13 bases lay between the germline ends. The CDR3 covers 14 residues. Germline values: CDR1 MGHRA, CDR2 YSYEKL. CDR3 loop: CASSPVSALYEQYF. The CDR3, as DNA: TGCGCCAGCAGCCCCGTCTCGGCCCTCTACGAGCAGTACTTC.

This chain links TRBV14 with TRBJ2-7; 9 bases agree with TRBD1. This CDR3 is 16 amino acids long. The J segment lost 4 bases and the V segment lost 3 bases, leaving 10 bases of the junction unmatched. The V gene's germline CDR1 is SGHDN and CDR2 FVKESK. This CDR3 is CASSHKFGTGIYEQYF. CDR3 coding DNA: TGTGCCAGCAGCCATAAGTTTGGGACAGGGATTTACGAGCAGTACTTC.

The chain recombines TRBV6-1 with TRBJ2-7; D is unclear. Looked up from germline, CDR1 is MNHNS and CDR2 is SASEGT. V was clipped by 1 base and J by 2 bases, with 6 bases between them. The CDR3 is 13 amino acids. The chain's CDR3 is CASSEGRTYEQYF. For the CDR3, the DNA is TGTGCCAGCAGTGAAGGTAGAACCTACGAGCAGTACTTC.

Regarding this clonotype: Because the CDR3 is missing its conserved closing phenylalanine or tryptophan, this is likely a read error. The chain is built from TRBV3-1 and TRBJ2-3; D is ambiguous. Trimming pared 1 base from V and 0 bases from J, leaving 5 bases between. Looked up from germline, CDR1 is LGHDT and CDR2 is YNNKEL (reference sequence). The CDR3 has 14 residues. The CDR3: CASSQVDSTDTQYL. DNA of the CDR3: TGTGCCAGCAGCCAAGTGGACAGCACAGATACGCAGTATCTT.

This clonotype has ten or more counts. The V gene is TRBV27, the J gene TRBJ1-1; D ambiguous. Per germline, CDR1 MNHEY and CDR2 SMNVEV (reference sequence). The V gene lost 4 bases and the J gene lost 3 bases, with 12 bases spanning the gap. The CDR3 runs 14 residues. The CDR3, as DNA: TGTGCCAGCAGTTCAATCCTTGCCCACACTGAAGCTTTCTTT. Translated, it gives CASSSILAHTEAFF.

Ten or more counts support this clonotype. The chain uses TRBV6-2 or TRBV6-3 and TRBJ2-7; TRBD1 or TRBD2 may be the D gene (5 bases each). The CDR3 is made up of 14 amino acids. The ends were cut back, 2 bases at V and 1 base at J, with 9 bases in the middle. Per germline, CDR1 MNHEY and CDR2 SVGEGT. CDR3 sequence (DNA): TGTGCCAGCAGTTACGATGGGGGTTCCTACGAGCAGTACTTC. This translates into CASSYDGGSYEQYF.

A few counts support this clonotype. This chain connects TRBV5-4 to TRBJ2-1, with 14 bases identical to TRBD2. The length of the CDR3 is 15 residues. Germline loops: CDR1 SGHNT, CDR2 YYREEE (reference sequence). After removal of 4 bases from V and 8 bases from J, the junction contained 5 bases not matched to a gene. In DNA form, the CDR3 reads TGTGCCAGCAGCGGGACTAGCGGGAGTTTCCATGAGCAGTTCTTC. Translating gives CASSGTSGSFHEQFF.

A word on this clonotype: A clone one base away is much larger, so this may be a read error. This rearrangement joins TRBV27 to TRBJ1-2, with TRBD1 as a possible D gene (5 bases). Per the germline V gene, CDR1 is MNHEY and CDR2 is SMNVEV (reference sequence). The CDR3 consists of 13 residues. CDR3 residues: CASSLGGGSGNTF. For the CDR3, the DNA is TGTGCCAGCAGTTTAGGCGGGGGTTCTGGCAACACCTTC.

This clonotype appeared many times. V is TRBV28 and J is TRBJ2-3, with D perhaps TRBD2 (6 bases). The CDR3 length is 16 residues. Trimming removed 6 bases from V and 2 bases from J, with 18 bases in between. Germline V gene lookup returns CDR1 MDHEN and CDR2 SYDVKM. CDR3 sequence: CASRATRRIYTDTQYF. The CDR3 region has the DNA TGTGCCAGCAGGGCGACTAGAAGGATTTACACAGATACGCAGTATTTT.

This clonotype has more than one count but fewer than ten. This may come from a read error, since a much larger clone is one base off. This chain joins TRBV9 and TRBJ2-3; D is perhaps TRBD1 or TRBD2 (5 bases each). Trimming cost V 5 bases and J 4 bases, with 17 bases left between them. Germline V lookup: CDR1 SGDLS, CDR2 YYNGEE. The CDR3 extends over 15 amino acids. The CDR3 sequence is CASSRGPRGSDTQYF. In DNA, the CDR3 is TGTGCCAGCAGTCGGGGACCCCGAGGGTCAGATACGCAGTATTTT.

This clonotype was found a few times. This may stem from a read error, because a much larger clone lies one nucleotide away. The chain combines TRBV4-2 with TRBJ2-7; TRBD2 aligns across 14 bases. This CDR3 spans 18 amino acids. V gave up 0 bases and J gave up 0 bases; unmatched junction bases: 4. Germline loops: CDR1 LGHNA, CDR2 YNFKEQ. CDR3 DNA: TGTGCCAGCAGCCAAGAGACTAGCGGGAGGGCCCCCTCCTACGAGCAGTACTTC. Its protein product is CASSQETSGRAPSYEQYF.

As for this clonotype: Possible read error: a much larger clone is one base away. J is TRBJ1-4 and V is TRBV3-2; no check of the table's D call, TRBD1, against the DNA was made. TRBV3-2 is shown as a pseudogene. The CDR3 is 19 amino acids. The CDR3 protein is CASSQDGSRDKAANEKLFF. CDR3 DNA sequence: TGTGCCAGCAGCCAAGATGGGTCCCGGGACAAAGCAGCTAATGAAAAACTGTTTTTT.

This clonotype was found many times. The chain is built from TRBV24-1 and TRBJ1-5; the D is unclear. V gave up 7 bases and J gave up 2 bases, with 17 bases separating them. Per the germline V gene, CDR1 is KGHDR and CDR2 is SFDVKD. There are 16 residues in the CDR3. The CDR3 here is CATSPSVGLRNQPQHF. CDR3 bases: TGTGCCACCAGCCCCTCCGTGGGGTTGCGCAATCAGCCCCAGCATTTT.

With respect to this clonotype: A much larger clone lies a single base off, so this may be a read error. The DNA for the CDR3 is TGTGCCAGCAGGTTATTTTGGGGTACAGGGGACACTGAAGCTTTCTTT. As protein: CASRLFWGTGDTEAFF. The chain uses TRBV7-9 and TRBJ1-1, with 7 bases lining up with TRBD1. The CDR3 is 16 residues long. In germline, CDR1 is SEHNR, CDR2 FQNEAQ (reference sequence). Trimming at V came to 6 bases and at J to 3 bases, leaving 13 bases not matched to a gene. Together with reference TRBV7-9 and TRBJ1-1, the CDR3 gives the full variable domain: DTGVSQNPRHKITKRGQNVTFRCDPISEHNRLYWYRQTLGQGPEFLTYFQNEAQLEKSRLLSDRFSAERPKGSFSTLEIQRTEQGDSAMYLCASRLFWGTGDTEAFFGQGTRLTVV.

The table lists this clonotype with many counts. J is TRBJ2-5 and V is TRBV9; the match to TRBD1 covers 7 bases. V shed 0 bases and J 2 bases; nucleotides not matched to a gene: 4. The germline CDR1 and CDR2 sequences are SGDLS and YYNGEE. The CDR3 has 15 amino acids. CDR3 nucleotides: TGTGCCAGCAGCGTAGATGGGACAGATCAAGAGACCCAGTACTTC. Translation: CASSVDGTDQETQYF. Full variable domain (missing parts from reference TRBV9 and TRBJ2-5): DSGVTQTPKHLITATGQRVTLRCSPRSGDLSVYWYQQSLDQGLQFLIQYYNGEERAKGNILERFSAQQFPDLHSELNLSSLELGDSALYFCASSVDGTDQETQYFGPGTRLLVL.